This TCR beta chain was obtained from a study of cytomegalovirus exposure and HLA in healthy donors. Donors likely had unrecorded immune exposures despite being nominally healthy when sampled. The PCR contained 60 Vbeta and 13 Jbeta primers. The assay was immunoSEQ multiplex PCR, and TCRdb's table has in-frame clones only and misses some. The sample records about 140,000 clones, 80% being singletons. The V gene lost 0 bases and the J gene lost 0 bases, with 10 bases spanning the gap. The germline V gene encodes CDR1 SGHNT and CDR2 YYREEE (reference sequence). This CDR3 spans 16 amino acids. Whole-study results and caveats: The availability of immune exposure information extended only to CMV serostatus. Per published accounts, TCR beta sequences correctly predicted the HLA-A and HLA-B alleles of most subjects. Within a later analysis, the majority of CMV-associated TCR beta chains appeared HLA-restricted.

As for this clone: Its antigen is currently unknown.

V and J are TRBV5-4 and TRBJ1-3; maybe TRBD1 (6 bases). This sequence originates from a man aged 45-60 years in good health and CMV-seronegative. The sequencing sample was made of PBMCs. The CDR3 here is CASSLEQGISGNTIYF. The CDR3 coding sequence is TGTGCCAGCAGCTTGGAACAGGGCATCTCTGGAAACACCATATATTTT. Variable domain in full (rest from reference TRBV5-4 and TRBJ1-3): ETGVTQSPTHLIKTRGQQVTLRCSSQSGHNTVSWYQQALGQGPQFIFQYYREEENGRGNFPPRFSGLQFPNYSSELNVNALELDDSALYLCASSLEQGISGNTIYFGEGSWLTVV.